The sequence of this TCR beta chain was determined in a study of T cell responses to AZD1222 COVID-19 vaccine. V lost 3 bases, J lost 4 bases, and 11 bases lay in between. Looked up from germline, CDR1 is GTSNPN and CDR2 is SVGIG (reference sequence). The CDR3 contains 13 residues. Libraries were prepared by immunoSEQ multiplex PCR; TCRdb keeps only in-frame clonotypes and omits some of them. The sample has about 81,000 clones; roughly 90% are singletons. Study-level results: CD4 TCRs linked to vaccination spanned spike, dominating at 160-218 and 743-854.

As to this clone: The antigen remains undetermined.

Sequenced here: peripheral blood, sampled 28 days after the second AZD1222 dose. The chain is built from TRBV30 and TRBJ2-3, with a tentative D call TRBD2 (6 bases). The origin of this receptor is an adult who received the AZD1222 COVID-19 vaccine. CDR3: CAWRILAPDTQYF. The CDR3 DNA reads as TGTGCCTGGAGAATCCTAGCGCCAGATACGCAGTATTTT.